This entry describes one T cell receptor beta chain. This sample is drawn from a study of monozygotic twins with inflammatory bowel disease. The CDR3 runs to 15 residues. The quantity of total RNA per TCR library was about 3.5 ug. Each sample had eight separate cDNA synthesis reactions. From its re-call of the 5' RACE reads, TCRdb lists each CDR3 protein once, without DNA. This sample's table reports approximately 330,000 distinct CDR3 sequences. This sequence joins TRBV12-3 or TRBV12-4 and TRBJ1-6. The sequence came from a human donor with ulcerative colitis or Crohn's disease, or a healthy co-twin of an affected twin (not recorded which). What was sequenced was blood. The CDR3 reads CASGLSGEGYSPLHF.